This T cell receptor (beta chain) emerged from a study of response to subunit inactivated influenza vaccine. Each CDR3 protein is one row after TCRdb ran MiXCR on the RT-PCR reads. In the table there are 550,000 to 800,000 distinct CDR3 sequences, approximately 15% of which are singletons. Findings of the study overall: After each seasonal influenza vaccination, few new T cells are recruited, the authors suggested.

This clonotype was counted only a few times. No antigen is known for it. The starting material was PBMCs from blood, obtained roughly 15 days before vaccination. The clonotype was recovered from a man aged 50 to 59 who received an inactivated influenza vaccine.

The CDR3 region has the DNA TGCAGTGCTAGACCCGCGTTTCGAGGGGCTTCCGAGCAGTACTTC. Translating gives CSARPAFRGASEQYF. The rearrangement joins TRBV20-1 to TRBJ2-7; D is possibly TRBD1 or TRBD2 (5 bases each). Trimming pared 2 bases from V and 6 bases from J, leaving 20 bases between. The length of the CDR3 is 15 residues. Germline CDR1 DFQATT, CDR2 SNEGSKA (reference sequence).